The text below deals with one T cell receptor beta chain. Which cohort a participant joined came from the clinical history participants gave. This sample is part of a study of blood T cell repertoires in COVID-19. At the level of the study: Sites in the United States, Italy and Spain provided acute and convalescent COVID-19 samples. T cells, B-cell-depleted T cells, or PBMCs supplied cDNA or gDNA.

Method: immunoSEQ multiplex PCR; TCRdb's copy keeps in-frame clones and lacks some. This sample yields 310,000 or so clones, of which 87% are seen a single time; approximately 5.7% belongs to the top ten. Material for sequencing was PBMCs or T cells enriched from blood (not recorded which). This clonotype was sampled from a woman between 35 and 50 years old who had recovered from COVID-19.

The CDR3 loop reads CASSLDLGLDSYEQYF. The CDR3 nucleotides read TGTGCCAGCAGCTTAGACCTCGGGTTAGATTCCTACGAGCAGTACTTC. The rearrangement joins TRBV7-9 to TRBJ2-7; D not resolved. The CDR3 length is 16 residues. Germline CDR1 is SEHNR and CDR2 is FQNEAQ (reference sequence). Trimming took 1 base from V and 1 from J, leaving 14 bases between them.